Presented here are 14 T cell receptor beta chains from one specimen sequenced in a study of PD-1 blockade in classical Hodgkin lymphoma. TCRdb's table, derived via immunoSEQ multiplex PCR, lists solely in-frame clones and lacks some. This sample has some 13,000 clones, with roughly 76% found just once. Relapse was seen in all patients after autologous stem cell transplantation, and brentuximab vedotin exposure was variable. The specimen was peripheral blood mononuclear cells (PBMCs), collected at baseline. These receptor sequences come from a human donor with classical Hodgkin lymphoma.

This rearrangement joins TRBV10-3 to TRBJ2-6; either TRBD1 or TRBD2 may fit D (5 bases each). Between the trimmed V and J ends, which lost 6 bases and 1 base, there was a span of 13 bases. This CDR3 comprises 16 residues. Per germline, CDR1 ENHRY and CDR2 SYGVKD. The CDR3 sequence: CAISGTQTSGANVLTF. The DNA for the CDR3 is TGTGCCATCAGCGGGACCCAAACATCTGGGGCCAACGTCCTGACTTTC.

This clone was observed a handful of times. The chain couples TRBV28 to TRBJ2-3; 8 bases are a match to TRBD2. V lost 6 bases to trimming and J lost 3 bases; unmatched junction nucleotides: 2. Germline CDR1 MDHEN, CDR2 SYDVKM. The CDR3 has 13 amino acids. CDR3 sequence reads: CASRRGGTDTQYF. The CDR3 DNA is TGTGCCAGCAGACGGGGGGGAACAGATACGCAGTATTTT.

V is TRBV5-4 and J is TRBJ2-2, with D perhaps assigned TRBD1 or TRBD2 (5 bases each). There are 15 residues in the CDR3. Per germline, CDR1 SGHNT and CDR2 YYREEE (reference sequence). V lost 3 bases to trimming and J lost 0 bases, with 9 bases between them. CDR3 in DNA: TGTGCCAGCAGCTCTAGGGGAGCGAACACCGGGGAGCTGTTTTTT. It yields the protein CASSSRGANTGELFF. Full variable domain (rest looked up from reference TRBV5-4 and TRBJ2-2): ETGVTQSPTHLIKTRGQQVTLRCSSQSGHNTVSWYQQALGQGPQFIFQYYREEENGRGNFPPRFSGLQFPNYSSELNVNALELDDSALYLCASSSRGANTGELFFGEGSRLTVL.

This clone was detected only once. The CDR3 region has the DNA TGTGCCAGCTCTCCCGGGGGCAGGAACACTGAAGCTTTCTTT. It translates to CASSPGGRNTEAFF. This sequence joins TRBV28 and TRBJ1-1, with D possibly matching TRBD1 (6 bases). The V end lost 8 bases, the J end lost 1 base, and 14 bases lay between the germline ends. Germline CDR1 is MDHEN and CDR2 is SYDVKM. CDR3 length: 14 residues.

The chain combines TRBV21-1 with TRBJ1-5. TRBV21-1 is flagged as a pseudogene. The CDR3 has 16 residues. CDR3 in amino acids: CASRPRLHWHHQPQHF. CDR3 nucleotide sequence: TGTGCCAGCAGGCCCCGACTACATTGGCATCATCAGCCCCAGCATTTT.

This clone was observed a handful of times. The chain carries TRBV5-1 and TRBJ2-3; 7 nucleotides match TRBD1. The V gene's germline CDR1 is SGHRS and CDR2 YFSETQ. V trimming: 5 bases; J trimming: 1 base; junction bases outside the gene matches: 4. The CDR3 totals 14 residues. The CDR3 DNA is TGCGCCAGCAGACGGGGACAGCGCACAGATACGCAGTATTTT. Its translation: CASRRGQRTDTQYF.

V usage is TRBV6-5 and J usage is TRBJ1-5; D is possibly TRBD1 (6 bases). V dropped 2 bases and J dropped 7 bases, with 12 bases sitting between them. The CDR3 is 14 amino acids. From germline, CDR1 is MNHEY and CDR2 SVGAGI. The CDR3 reads CASSYGQGRQPQHF. In DNA, the CDR3 is TGTGCCAGCAGTTACGGGCAGGGGCGCCAGCCCCAGCATTTT.

This sequence joins TRBV21-1 and TRBJ2-5; TRBD2 is the table's D call, not checked against the DNA. TRBV21-1 is shown as a pseudogene. The CDR3 loop spans 14 amino acids. The CDR3 DNA follows: TGTGCCAGCCCTATTCGGTCGGACCAAGAGACCCAGTACTTC. Translated: CASPIRSDQETQYF.

The gene calls are TRBV19 and TRBJ1-1, with TRBD1 identical over 7 bases. The J segment lost 4 bases and the V segment lost 6 bases, leaving 14 bases of the junction unmatched. The CDR3 has 16 amino acids. The germline gives CDR1 LNHDA, CDR2 SQIVND (reference sequence). The CDR3 spells CASRPGQANLGTEAFF. In nucleotides, the CDR3 is TGTGCCAGTAGACCAGGACAGGCCAACCTGGGCACTGAAGCTTTCTTT.

This chain connects TRBV2 to TRBJ1-1; 8 positions match TRBD1. Per the germline V gene, CDR1 is SNHLY and CDR2 is FYNNEI. Trimming removed 7 bases from V and 4 bases from J; junction bases left unmatched: 5. CDR3 length: 13 amino acids. The CDR3 reads CASKAGGPTEAFF. As DNA, the CDR3 is TGTGCCAGCAAGGCAGGGGGCCCCACTGAAGCTTTCTTT.

Only one count was recorded for this clone. The chain joins TRBV28 to TRBJ1-1; D uncertain. Trimming shortened V by 9 bases and J by 7 bases, and 12 bases separated the two germline ends. This CDR3 is built from 11 residues. From germline, CDR1 is MDHEN and CDR2 SYDVKM. CDR3: CARYSEGEAFF. In nucleotides, the CDR3 is TGTGCCAGATACTCCGAGGGTGAAGCTTTCTTT.

With regard to this clone: The junction and the germline gene differ at one end; a read error may be behind it. The rearrangement links TRBV19 to TRBJ2-7, with TRBD1 matching over 7 bases. The germline CDR1 and CDR2 sequences are LNHDA and SQIVND (reference sequence). The CDR3 totals 15 residues. DNA of the CDR3: TGTGCCAGTAGTCTAGAACAGGGGCATTCATACGAGCAGTACTTC. Its translation: CASSLEQGHSYEQYF.

The chain links TRBV6-1 to TRBJ1-1, with D perhaps matching TRBD1 (5 bases). V lost 6 bases and J lost 0, with 11 bases in between. The CDR3 consists of 14 residues. Germline V gene lookup returns CDR1 MNHNS and CDR2 SASEGT. Written as DNA, the CDR3 is TGTGCCAGCAGGGGGAGGGGTGTGAACACTGAAGCTTTCTTT. The encoded protein is CASRGRGVNTEAFF.

This clone was seen only a few times. The V call is TRBV30, the J call TRBJ1-2, with D unclear. V lost 2 bases and J lost 4, with 11 bases in between. The CDR3 sequence is 13 residues long. The germline V gene has CDR1 GTSNPN and CDR2 SVGIG (reference sequence). Here the CDR3 reads CAWSPRLTYGYTF. The CDR3 region has the DNA TGTGCCTGGAGTCCCAGACTAACCTATGGCTACACCTTC.